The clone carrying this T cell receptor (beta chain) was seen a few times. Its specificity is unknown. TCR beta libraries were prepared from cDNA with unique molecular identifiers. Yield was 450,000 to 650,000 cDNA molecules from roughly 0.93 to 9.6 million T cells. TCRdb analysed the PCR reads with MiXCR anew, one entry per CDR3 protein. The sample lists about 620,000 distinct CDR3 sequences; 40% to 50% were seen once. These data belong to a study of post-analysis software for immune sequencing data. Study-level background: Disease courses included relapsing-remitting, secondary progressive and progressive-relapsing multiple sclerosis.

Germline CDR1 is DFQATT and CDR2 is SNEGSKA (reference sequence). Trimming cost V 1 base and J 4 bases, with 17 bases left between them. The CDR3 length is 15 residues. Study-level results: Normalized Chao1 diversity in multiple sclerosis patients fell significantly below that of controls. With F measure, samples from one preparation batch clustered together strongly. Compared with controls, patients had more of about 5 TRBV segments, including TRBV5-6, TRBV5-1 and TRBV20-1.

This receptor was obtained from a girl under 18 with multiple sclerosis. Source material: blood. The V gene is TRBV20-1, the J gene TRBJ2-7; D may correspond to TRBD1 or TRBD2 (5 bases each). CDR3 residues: CSARGTRDGHYEQYF. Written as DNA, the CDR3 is TGCAGTGCTAGAGGCACCCGGGACGGGCATTACGAGCAGTACTTC.